The 9 T cell receptor beta chains listed next were all sequenced from one sample in a study of siplizumab effects on memory and regulatory T cells (dated by TCRdb to the late 2010s). To prepare the library, the immunoSEQ multiplex PCR assay was applied. TCRdb carries this immuneACCESS record with in-frame sequences only. Its versions omit some clonotypes, under half of them owing to an unresolved V gene in the studies checked, with the rest unexplained. Counted in this sample were around 58,000 clones; approximately 87% of them appeared once. The ten largest clones add up to approximately 4% of the sample. The sequenced sample consisted of memory CD4+ T cells sorted from blood. Reading the label with the study, this specimen's cell subset or site is: unstimulated CD4+ memory T cells. These receptors all come from a human donor in good health.

The chain uses TRBV6-5 and TRBJ2-7, with TRBD1 matching over 11 bases. Trimming took 5 bases from V and 2 from J; bases not matched to a gene: 5. Germline V gene lookup returns CDR1 MNHEY and CDR2 SVGAGI. The CDR3 is 15 amino acids. The CDR3 region has the DNA TGTGCCAGCAGTAACCTGGGACAGGGGGCCTACGAGCAGTACTTC. Protein sequence: CASSNLGQGAYEQYF.

The J gene is TRBJ2-5, the V gene TRBV15; a weak D match, TRBD1 (6 bases). The length of the CDR3 is 14 residues. V was clipped by 5 bases and J by 5 bases, with 15 bases between them. Germline CDR1 and CDR2: LNHNV and YYDKDF (reference sequence). CDR3 bases: TGTGCCACCAGCGAACAGGGAACCACGGAGACCCAGTACTTC. It yields the protein CATSEQGTTETQYF.

The count of this clone is one. Mismatch with germline at one junction end may stem from a read error. The J gene is TRBJ2-7, the V gene TRBV7-9, with 9 positions matching TRBD1. The CDR3 has 13 amino acids. CDR1 SEHNR and CDR2 FQNEAQ come from the germline V gene (reference sequence). CDR3 nucleotide sequence: TGTGCCAGCGTACGGACAGGGGATTACGAGCAGTGCTTC. Translated, it gives CASVRTGDYEQCF.

The chain has TRBV5-6 and TRBJ1-2, with a weak D call TRBD1 (5 bases). Germline V lookup: CDR1 SGHDT, CDR2 YYEEEE. The CDR3 is 12 amino acids. Deletions cut 4 bases from V and 5 bases from J, with 9 bases between. The CDR3 loop reads CASSAGPYGYTF. CDR3 bases: TGTGCCAGCAGCGCGGGACCTTATGGCTACACCTTC.

The chain recombines TRBV6-1 with TRBJ2-5, with D perhaps matching TRBD1 (7 bases). The V gene lost 4 bases and the J gene lost 10 bases, with 22 bases spanning the gap. Germline lookup yields CDR1 MNHNS and CDR2 SASEGT. This CDR3 has 15 amino acids. The CDR3 loop reads CASSGTGAGWGDQYF. The CDR3 DNA reads TGTGCCAGCAGTGGGACAGGCGCGGGGTGGGGTGACCAGTACTTC.

The genes are TRBV6-1 and TRBJ1-2, with D possibly TRBD1 on 5 matching bases. The V end was cut by 2 bases, the J end by 2 bases, with 15 bases between. Germline values: CDR1 MNHNS, CDR2 SASEGT. This CDR3 comprises 16 residues. The CDR3 sequence is CASSEFREGRNYGYTF. The CDR3 DNA reads as TGTGCCAGCAGTGAATTCCGCGAGGGGAGGAACTATGGCTACACCTTC.

V usage is TRBV6-1 and J usage is TRBJ1-2; TRBD1 matches 7 bases. Germline values: CDR1 MNHNS, CDR2 SASEGT. This CDR3 is 12 amino acids long. V lost 6 bases, J lost 8 bases, and 6 bases stayed unmatched. Written as DNA, the CDR3 is TGTGCCAGCAGAGGACAGGCATTCGGCTACACCTTC. It codes for CASRGQAFGYTF.

The chain couples TRBV18 to TRBJ2-5; D is ambiguous. Germline V lookup: CDR1 KGHSH, CDR2 LQKENI. Trimming shortened V by 4 bases and J by 5 bases, and 17 bases separated the two germline ends. The CDR3 consists of 15 residues. Here the CDR3 reads CASSRLGSDEETQYF. CDR3 bases: TGTGCCAGCTCACGCCTCGGGTCGGATGAGGAGACCCAGTACTTC.

V and J are TRBV7-9 and TRBJ2-1; 7 bases map to TRBD2. From germline, CDR1 is SEHNR and CDR2 FQNEAQ (reference sequence). With 7 bases clipped from V and 3 bases from J, the junction kept 6 bases outside the gene matches. CDR3 length: 14 amino acids. CDR3 sequence (DNA): TGTGCCAGCACCAGGCTAGCGGTCTACAATGAGCAGTTCTTC. Translating gives CASTRLAVYNEQFF. The full variable domain, its missing parts supplied by reference TRBV7-9 and TRBJ2-1, is DTGVSQNPRHKITKRGQNVTFRCDPISEHNRLYWYRQTLGQGPEFLTYFQNEAQLEKSRLLSDRFSAERPKGSFSTLEIQRTEQGDSAMYLCASTRLAVYNEQFFGPGTRLTVL.